Listed below are T cell receptor beta chains from one sample, sequenced in a study of blood T cell repertoires in COVID-19. The repertoire was sequenced with immunoSEQ multiplex PCR; TCRdb's copy has only in-frame clones and lacks some. Of roughly 150,000 clones in the sample, approximately 88% were seen once. Sequences were obtained from peripheral blood. The source is a woman of 80 years or more with active or convalescent COVID-19. Both conserved end residues are part of each CDR3. D genes are given only for firm matches.

V gene,J gene,D gene,CDR3 DNA,CDR3 protein
TRBV18,TRBJ1-2,TRBD1,TGTGCCAGCTCACACTCGACAGGGGATGGCTACACCTTC,CASSHSTGDGYTF
TRBV25-1,TRBJ1-1,TRBD1,TGTGCCAGCTGCCGTGGGGACAGAGGGCCTTACACTGAAGCTTTCTTT,CASCRGDRGPYTEAFF
TRBV7-2,TRBJ2-2,TRBD1,TGTGCCAGCAGCTTAGTGGGACAGGCGACCGGGGAGCTGTTTTTT,CASSLVGQATGELFF
TRBV6-6,TRBJ1-6,TRBD1,TGTGCCAGTGGGACAGAAAATTCACCCCTCCACTTT,CASGTENSPLHF
TRBV7-9,TRBJ1-4,.,TGTGCCAGCAGCTTAGAAGACTTTAGGGGTGAAAAACTGTTTTTT,CASSLEDFRGEKLFF
TRBV5-4,TRBJ2-4,TRBD1,TGTGCCAGCACCCAAACAGGGGGCGCAAAAAACATTCAGTACTTC,CASTQTGGAKNIQYF
TRBV6-5,TRBJ2-7,.,TGTGCCAGCAGTCCAACCACGGTTATGTTCTCCGAGCAGTACTTC,CASSPTTVMFSEQYF
TRBV6-5,TRBJ2-1,.,TGTGCCAGCAGTTCAGCACTTTCTAGCAACAATGAGCAGTTCTTC,CASSSALSSNNEQFF
TRBV19,TRBJ1-2,TRBD1,TGTGCCAGTAGTACTCCGGGACAGGGGATTTATGGCTACACCTTC,CASSTPGQGIYGYTF
TRBV30,TRBJ1-1,.,TGTGCCTGGAGTCACGAGGTTTGGCCTGAAGCTTTCTTT,CAWSHEVWPEAFF
TRBV6-6,TRBJ1-1,.,TGTGCCAGCAGGGGGACTGCGTTCATGAACACTGAAGCTTTCTTT,CASRGTAFMNTEAFF
TRBV29-1,TRBJ2-3,.,TGCAGCGCCGTAGCATATACAGATACGCAGTATTTT,CSAVAYTDTQYF
TRBV27,TRBJ2-7,TRBD2,TGTGCCAGCAGTCCAAAGCGGGGGGTGGACTACGAGCAGTACTTC,CASSPKRGVDYEQYF
TRBV5-1,TRBJ2-7,TRBD1,TGCGCCAGCAGCTTGGGGGCGACAGGGAAGTCCTACGAGCAGTACTTC,CASSLGATGKSYEQYF
TRBV29-1,TRBJ1-2,.,TGCAGCGTTGTGGGGGGTCCCCGGGACGGCTACACCTTC,CSVVGGPRDGYTF
TRBV7-9,TRBJ1-2,.,TGTGCCAGCAGCGAGGGGGTTTATGGCTACACCTTC,CASSEGVYGYTF
TRBV7-2,TRBJ1-1,.,TGTGCCAGCAGCCCCACTCGGACGGGGGGAGCTTTCTTT,CASSPTRTGGAFF